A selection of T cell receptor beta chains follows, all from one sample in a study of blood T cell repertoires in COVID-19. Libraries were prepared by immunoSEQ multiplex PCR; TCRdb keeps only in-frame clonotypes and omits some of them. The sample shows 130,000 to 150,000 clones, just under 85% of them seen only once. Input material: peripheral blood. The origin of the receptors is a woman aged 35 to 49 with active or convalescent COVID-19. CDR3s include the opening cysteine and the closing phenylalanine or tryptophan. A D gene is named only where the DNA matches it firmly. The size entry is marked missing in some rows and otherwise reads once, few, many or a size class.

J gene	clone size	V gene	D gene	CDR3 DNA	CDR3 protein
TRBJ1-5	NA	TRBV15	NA	TGTGCCACCAGCCTTACAGGGAGCAATCAGCCCCAGCATTTT	CATSLTGSNQPQHF
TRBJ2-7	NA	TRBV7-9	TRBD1	TGTGCCAGCAGACAGGGGGATGGAATGGTCTACGAGCAGTACTTC	CASRQGDGMVYEQYF
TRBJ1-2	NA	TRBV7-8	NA	TGTGCCAGCAGCTCGACAGTCAACTATGGCTACACCTTC	CASSSTVNYGYTF
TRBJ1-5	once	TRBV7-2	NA	TGTGCCAGCAGCTTACAAACAGAGGTAGGGGCCCAGCATTTT	CASSLQTEVGAQHF
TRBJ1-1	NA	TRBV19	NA	TGTGCCAGCAAGCCCCATGTGAGGACTGAAGCTTTCTTT	CASKPHVRTEAFF
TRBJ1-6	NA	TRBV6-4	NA	TGTGCCAGCAGTGAAGGTGCGGGGGCCCCGGTTCCCCTCCACTTT	CASSEGAGAPVPLHF
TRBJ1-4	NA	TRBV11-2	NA	TGTGCCAGCAGCCCATCAACTAATGAAAAACTGTTTTTT	CASSPSTNEKLFF
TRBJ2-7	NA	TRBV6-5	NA	TGTGCCAGCAGTTCAACGGGGATCACCGCCTCCTACGAGCAGTACTTC	CASSSTGITASYEQYF
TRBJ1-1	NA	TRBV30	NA	TGTGCCTGGAGTGCCAGCGAGTACACTGAAGCTTTCTTT	CAWSASEYTEAFF
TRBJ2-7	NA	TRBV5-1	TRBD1	TGCGCCAGCTCCCGAAGACAGGGGGGCTTGAGCTCCTACGAGCAGTACTTC	CASSRRQGGLSSYEQYF
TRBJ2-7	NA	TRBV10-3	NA	TGTGCCATCAGTGAGTCAGTACTGGAGCAGTACTTC	CAISESVLEQYF
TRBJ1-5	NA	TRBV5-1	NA	TGCGCCAGCAGCTTGGGCCAGGGTAGCAATCAGCCCCAGCATTTT	CASSLGQGSNQPQHF
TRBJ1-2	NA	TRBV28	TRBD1	TGTGCCAGCAGTCCCGACAGGGGCCATGGCTACACCTTC	CASSPDRGHGYTF
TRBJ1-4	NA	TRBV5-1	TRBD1	TGCGCCAGCAGCCCGGGACAGGGACGGAATAATGAAAAACTGTTTTTT	CASSPGQGRNNEKLFF
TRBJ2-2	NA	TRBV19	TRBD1	TGTGCCAGTATTGACAGGGGCTCCGGGGAGCTGTTTTTT	CASIDRGSGELFF
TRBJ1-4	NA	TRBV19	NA	TGTGCCAGTAGTATCGGGGGGAGTAATAATGAAAAACTGTTTTTT	CASSIGGSNNEKLFF
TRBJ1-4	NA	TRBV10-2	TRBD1	TGCGCCAGCAGTGAGCCCCAAAGGGACAGGGATAATGAAAAACTGTTTTTT	CASSEPQRDRDNEKLFF
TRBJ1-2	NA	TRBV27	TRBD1	TGTGCCAGCAGTTTCGGGGACAGGGAGAACTATGGCTACACCTTC	CASSFGDRENYGYTF
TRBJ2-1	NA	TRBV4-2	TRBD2	TGTGCCAGCAGCCAAGAGGGCTGGATGGGACTAGCGGGGAGAGGAACCTACAATGAGCAGTTCTTC	CASSQEGWMGLAGRGTYNEQFF
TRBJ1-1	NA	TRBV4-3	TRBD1	TGCGCCAGCAGCCAGGGGACCGACAGGGTTGGGACTGAAGCTTTCTTT	CASSQGTDRVGTEAFF
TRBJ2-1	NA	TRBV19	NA	TGTGCCAGTAGTATAGCTAGGAGCTCCTACAATGAGCAGTTCTTC	CASSIARSSYNEQFF
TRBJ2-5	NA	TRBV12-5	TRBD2	TGTGCTAGTGGTTTCACGACGGGAGGAAAAGAGACCCAGTACTTC	CASGFTTGGKETQYF
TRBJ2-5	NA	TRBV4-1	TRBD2	TGCGCCAGCAGCCAAGTTGGACTAGTGGGTGAGACCCAGTACTTC	CASSQVGLVGETQYF
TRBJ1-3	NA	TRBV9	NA	TGTGCCAGCAGCGTAGACCGAGCCGCCAGAGGATACGGAAACACCATATATTTT	CASSVDRAARGYGNTIYF
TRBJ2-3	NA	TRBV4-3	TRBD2	TGCGCCAGCAGCCAAGGCCCTAGCGGGAGGGCCGGGGCAGATACGCAGTATTTT	CASSQGPSGRAGADTQYF
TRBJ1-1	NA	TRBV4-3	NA	TGCGCCAGCAGCCAGAATGGCAGGGAGGGAGCTTTCTTT	CASSQNGREGAFF
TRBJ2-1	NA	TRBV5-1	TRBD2	TGCGCCAGCAGCTTGGACGGGGGGAAGTTAAATGAGCAGTTCTTC	CASSLDGGKLNEQFF
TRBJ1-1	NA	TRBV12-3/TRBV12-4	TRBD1	TGTGCCAGCACTCTAGGGACAGGGCGTGGAGCTTTCTTT	CASTLGTGRGAFF
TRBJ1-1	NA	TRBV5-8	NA	TGTGCCAGCAGAACGTGGGAGGATAAGTTCAAGAACACTGAAGCTTTCTTT	CASRTWEDKFKNTEAFF
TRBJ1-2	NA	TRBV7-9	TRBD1	TGTGCCAGCAGCCCCATGTCCCGGGACAGGAACCGTAACTATGGCTACACCTTC	CASSPMSRDRNRNYGYTF
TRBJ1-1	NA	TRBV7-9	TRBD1	TGTGCCAGCGGACAGGGAGCTGAAGCTTTCTTT	CASGQGAEAFF
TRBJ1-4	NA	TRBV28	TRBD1	TGTGCCAGCAGTACCCGACAGGGTACTAATGAAAAACTGTTTTTT	CASSTRQGTNEKLFF
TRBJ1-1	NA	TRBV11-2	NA	TGTGCCAGCAGCTTAACGATCAGCGGCGCATTGGCTGAAGCTTTCTTT	CASSLTISGALAEAFF
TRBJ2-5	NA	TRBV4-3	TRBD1	TGCGCCAGCAGCCAAGTGTGGGGACAGGGTGAGACCCAGTACTTC	CASSQVWGQGETQYF
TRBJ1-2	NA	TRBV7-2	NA	TGTGCCAGCAGCTTAACGGCCACATCCCCACCCGGAGGCTATGGCTACACCTTC	CASSLTATSPPGGYGYTF
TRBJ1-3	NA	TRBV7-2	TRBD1	TGTGCCAGCAGCCTAGGGACAGCTGGCTCTGGAAACACCATATATTTT	CASSLGTAGSGNTIYF
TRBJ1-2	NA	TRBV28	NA	TGTGCCAGCAGTTTAGTCCCGCCGGTCTATGGCTACACCTTC	CASSLVPPVYGYTF
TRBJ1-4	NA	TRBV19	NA	TGTGCCAGTAGTATTTCGGTCTCGACAGCTAATGAAAAACTGTTTTTT	CASSISVSTANEKLFF
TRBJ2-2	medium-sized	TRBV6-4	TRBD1	TGTGCCAGCAGTGACACAGGGGACACCGGGGAGCTGTTTTTT	CASSDTGDTGELFF
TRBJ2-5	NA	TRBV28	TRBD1	TGTGCCAGCACCTCATTGACAGGGTACCAAGAGACCCAGTACTTC	CASTSLTGYQETQYF
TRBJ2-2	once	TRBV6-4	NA	TGTGCCAGCAGTGACCCGAGGCCCCGTGAGGGCGGGGAGCTGTTTTTT	CASSDPRPREGGELFF
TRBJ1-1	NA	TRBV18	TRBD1	TGTGCCAGCTCACCGCGACAGGGGGCGCAGAAATCTGAAGCTTTCTTT	CASSPRQGAQKSEAFF
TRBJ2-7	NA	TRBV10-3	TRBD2	TGTGCCACCCAGGCTAGCGGGAGGGGCACCTACGAGCAGTACTTC	CATQASGRGTYEQYF
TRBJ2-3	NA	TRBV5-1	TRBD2	TGCGCCAGCAGCTTCGGTAGCGGGACCGGCACAGATACGCAGTATTTT	CASSFGSGTGTDTQYF
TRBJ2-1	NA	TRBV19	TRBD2	TGTGCCAGTAGCGGACTAGCGGGAGGATACAATGAGCAGTTCTTC	CASSGLAGGYNEQFF
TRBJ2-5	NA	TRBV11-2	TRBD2	TGTGCCAGCAGCCCCCCCAGAGCCACCGTAGCGGGAGGGCGGGAGACCCAGTACTTC	CASSPPRATVAGGRETQYF
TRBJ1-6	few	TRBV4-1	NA	TGCGCCAGCAGCCAAGGACCCAGGGGAAGCGGATCACCCCTCCACTTT	CASSQGPRGSGSPLHF
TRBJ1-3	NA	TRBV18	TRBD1	TGTGCCAGCTCACGGGACAGGACTGGAAACACCATATATTTT	CASSRDRTGNTIYF
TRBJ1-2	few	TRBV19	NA	TGTGCCAGTAGTACAAGGGGCACCGGGACACCCTTCCGTGGCCTCTTC	CASSTRGTGTPFRGLF
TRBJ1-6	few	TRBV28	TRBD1	TGTGCCAGCAGAGGGGGCAAATCCTATAATTCACCCCTCCACTTT	CASRGGKSYNSPLHF
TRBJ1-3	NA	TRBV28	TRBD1	TGTGCCAGCAGTTTTGACAGGGGGAGGAACACCATATATTTT	CASSFDRGRNTIYF
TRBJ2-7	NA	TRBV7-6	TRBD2	TGTGCCAGCAGCGGAGGCTGGGGAGGGGCCGACGAGCAGTACTTC	CASSGGWGGADEQYF
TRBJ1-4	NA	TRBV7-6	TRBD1	TGTGCCAGCAGCTCGGTGACAGGGGTTAAAGAAAAACTGTTTTTT	CASSSVTGVKEKLFF
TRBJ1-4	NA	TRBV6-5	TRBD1	TGTGCCAGCAGCCGACAGGGTTGGGAAAAACTGTTTTTT	CASSRQGWEKLFF
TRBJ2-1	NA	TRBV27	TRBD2	TGTGCCAGCAATGAGGTAGCGGGAGGGCGCGATGAGCAGTTCTTC	CASNEVAGGRDEQFF